The clone carrying this T cell receptor (beta chain) was recorded many times. This record comes from a study of T cells after yellow fever vaccination. 5'RACE template switching added a universal primer site and UMIs to TCR cDNA. Each CDR3 protein gets one entry after TCRdb re-called the 5' RACE reads with MiXCR. The sample has 300,000 to 400,000 distinct CDR3 sequences; around 12% are singletons. The CDR3 covers 13 residues. The sample consisted of CD4+ T cells sorted from PBMCs, taken 15 days after the yellow fever booster vaccination. The origin of this receptor is a man aged 18 to 29 who received the YFV17D yellow fever vaccine. This rearrangement joins TRBV3-2 to TRBJ2-7. TRBV3-2 is a documented pseudogene. The CDR3 region has the DNA TGTGCCAGCAGCCAAGACGGAGACTACGAGCAGTACGTC. This gives the protein CASSQDGDYEQYV.